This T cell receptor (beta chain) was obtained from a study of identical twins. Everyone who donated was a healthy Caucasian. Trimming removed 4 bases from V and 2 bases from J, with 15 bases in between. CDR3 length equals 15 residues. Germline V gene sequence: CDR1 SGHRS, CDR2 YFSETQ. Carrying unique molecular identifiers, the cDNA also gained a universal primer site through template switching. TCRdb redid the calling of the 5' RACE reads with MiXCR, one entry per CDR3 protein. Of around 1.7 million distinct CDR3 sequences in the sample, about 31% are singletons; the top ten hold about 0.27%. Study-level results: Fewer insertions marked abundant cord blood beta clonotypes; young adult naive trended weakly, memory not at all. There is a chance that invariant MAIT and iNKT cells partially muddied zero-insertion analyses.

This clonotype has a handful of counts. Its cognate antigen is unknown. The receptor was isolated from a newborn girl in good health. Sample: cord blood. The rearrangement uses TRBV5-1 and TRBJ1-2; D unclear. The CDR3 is CASSLEGLVNYGYTF. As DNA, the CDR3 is TGCGCCAGCAGCCTTGAAGGGCTGGTCAACTATGGCTACACCTTC.